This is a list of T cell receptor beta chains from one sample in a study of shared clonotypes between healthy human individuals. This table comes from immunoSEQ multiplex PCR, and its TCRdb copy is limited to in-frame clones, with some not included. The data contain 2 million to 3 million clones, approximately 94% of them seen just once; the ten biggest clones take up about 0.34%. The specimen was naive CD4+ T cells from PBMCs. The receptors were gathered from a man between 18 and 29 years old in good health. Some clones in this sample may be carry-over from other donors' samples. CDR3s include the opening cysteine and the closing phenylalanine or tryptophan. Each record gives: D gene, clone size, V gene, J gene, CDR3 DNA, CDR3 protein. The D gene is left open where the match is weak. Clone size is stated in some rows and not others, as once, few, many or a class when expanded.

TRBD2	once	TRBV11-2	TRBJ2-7	TGTGCCAGCAGCTCTACTAGCGGGCGCTCCTACGAGCAGTACTTC	CASSSTSGRSYEQYF
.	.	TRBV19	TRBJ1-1	TGTGCCAGTAGTATGACGTACACTGAAGCTTTCTTT	CASSMTYTEAFF
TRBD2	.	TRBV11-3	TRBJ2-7	TGTGCCAGCAGCCGTTTCTCCCCGGGGAGCGGGAGGGGAGACGAGCAGTACTTC	CASSRFSPGSGRGDEQYF
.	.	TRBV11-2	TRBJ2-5	TGTGCCAGCAGCCCGGGGACAATCGAGGCGGAGACCCAGTACTTC	CASSPGTIEAETQYF
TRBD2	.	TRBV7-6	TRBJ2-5	TGTGCCAGCAGCCTAGGGACTAGCGGGAGCGGGGAGACCCAGTACTTC	CASSLGTSGSGETQYF
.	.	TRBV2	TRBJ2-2	TGTGCCAGCATCCGGACAGTGAACACCGGGGAGCTGTTTTTT	CASIRTVNTGELFF
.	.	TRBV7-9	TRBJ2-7	TGTGCCAGCAGTTCCTTCCTCGGTGGGGCCTTAAGCTCCTACGAGCAGTACTTC	CASSSFLGGALSSYEQYF
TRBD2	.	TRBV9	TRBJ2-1	TGTGCCAGCAGCTTCACTAGCGGGAGAGAGAATGAGCAGTTCTTC	CASSFTSGRENEQFF
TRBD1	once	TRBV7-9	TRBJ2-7	TGTGCCAGCAGCTTAGGGGCAGGGGGCGGTTACGAGCAGTACTTC	CASSLGAGGGYEQYF
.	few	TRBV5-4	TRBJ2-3	TGTGCCAGCAGCTTACCCCCCACAGATACGCAGTATTTT	CASSLPPTDTQYF
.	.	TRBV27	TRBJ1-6	TGTGCCAGCAGTTTAACGCGATTTCGATCACCCCTCCACTTT	CASSLTRFRSPLHF
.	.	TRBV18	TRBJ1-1	TGTGCCAGCTCACCGAGGACAGAGAACACTGAAGCTTTCTTT	CASSPRTENTEAFF
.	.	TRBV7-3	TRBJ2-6	TGTGCCAGCAGCCCCGGACAGAGTGGGGCCAACGTCCTGACTTTC	CASSPGQSGANVLTF
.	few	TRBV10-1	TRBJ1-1	TGCGCCAGCAGTTACACGAGGGGGAACACTGAAGCTTTCTTT	CASSYTRGNTEAFF
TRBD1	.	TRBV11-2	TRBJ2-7	TGTGCCAGCAGCCCTGTAAAGCGGCAGGGGGTCTACGAGCAGTACTTC	CASSPVKRQGVYEQYF
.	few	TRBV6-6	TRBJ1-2	TGTGCCAGCTCTTCCCCCAAGGGCTACACCTTC	CASSSPKGYTF
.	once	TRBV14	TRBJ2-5	TGTGCCAGCAGCCAAGCTGAGGTCCTCCGCGGTACCCAGTACTTC	CASSQAEVLRGTQYF
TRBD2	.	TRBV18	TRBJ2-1	TGTGCCAGCTCATCTGGCGGGGGGAGCTCCTACAATGAGCAGTTCTTC	CASSSGGGSSYNEQFF
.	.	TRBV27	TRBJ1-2	TGTGCCAGCAGCTACGGAGGGAGCTATGGCTACACCTTC	CASSYGGSYGYTF
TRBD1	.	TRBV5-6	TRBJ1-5	TGTGCCAGCAGATTACAGGGGTCTGGGGGCAATCAGCCCCAGCATTTT	CASRLQGSGGNQPQHF
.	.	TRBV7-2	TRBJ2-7	TGTGCCAGCAGCTTCGCGTCGCGGGAGCAGTACTTC	CASSFASREQYF
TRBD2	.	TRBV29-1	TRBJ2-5	TGCAGCGTTGCCGGCGGGGGAGGGCCGGAAGAGACCCAGTACTTC	CSVAGGGGPEETQYF
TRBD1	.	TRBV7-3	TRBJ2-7	TGTGCCAGCAGCTACGACAGGGAAGAGCAGTACTTC	CASSYDREEQYF
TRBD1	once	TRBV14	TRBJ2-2	TGTGCCAGCAGCCGACAGGGGAACACCGGGGAGCTGTTTTTT	CASSRQGNTGELFF
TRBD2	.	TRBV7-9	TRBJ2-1	TGTGCCAGCAGCTTAAGCGGGAGTGGTTTAAGGGAGCAGTTCTTC	CASSLSGSGLREQFF
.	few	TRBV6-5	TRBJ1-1	TGTGCCAGCAGTTACTCGGGGGGGGCTTTCTTT	CASSYSGGAFF
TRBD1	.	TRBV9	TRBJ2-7	TGTGCCAGCAGCGCCCGGACAGGGCTCCACGAGCAGTACTTC	CASSARTGLHEQYF
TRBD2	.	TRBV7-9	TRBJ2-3	TGTGCCAGCAGCCCTACTAGCGGGAGGGCCGATACGCAGTATTTT	CASSPTSGRADTQYF
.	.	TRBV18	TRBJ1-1	TGTGCCAGCTCGCAAAACTCGGGCACTGAAGCTTTCTTT	CASSQNSGTEAFF
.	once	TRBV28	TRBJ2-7	TGTGCCAGCAGTTTATCTGGTCAAGCCTACGAGCAGTACTTC	CASSLSGQAYEQYF
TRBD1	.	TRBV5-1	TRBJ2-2	TGCGCCAGCAGCTTGCCTCCGGGACAGTCGAACACCGGGGAGCTGTTTTTT	CASSLPPGQSNTGELFF
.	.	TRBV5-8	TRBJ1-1	TGTGCCAGCAGCTTAAACAGGGTCACTGAAGCTTTCTTT	CASSLNRVTEAFF
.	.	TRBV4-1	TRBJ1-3	TGCGCCAGCAGCCAAATGGCAGCAGCAGGAGGAGTCTCCGGAAACACCATATATTTT	CASSQMAAAGGVSGNTIYF
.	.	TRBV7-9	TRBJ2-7	TGTGCCAGCAGCTTAGATATTTCTAGCCCGATCTCCTACGAGCAGTACTTC	CASSLDISSPISYEQYF
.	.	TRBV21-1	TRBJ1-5	TGTGCCAGCAGCAAAGGGGGGGGCCTCAGCAATCAGCCCCAGCATTTT	CASSKGGGLSNQPQHF
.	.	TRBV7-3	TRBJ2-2	TGTGCCAGCAGCTTAGGGTCCAATTATTATACCGGGGAGCTGTTTTTT	CASSLGSNYYTGELFF
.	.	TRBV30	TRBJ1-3	TGTGCCTGGAATGATATCTCTGGAAACACCATATATTTT	CAWNDISGNTIYF